These T cell receptor beta chains were read from a single sample in a study of shared clonotypes between healthy human individuals. Using immunoSEQ multiplex PCR, the repertoire was profiled, and TCRdb retains in-frame clones only, with some absent. In the table there are hundreds of thousands of clones, around 95% of which are singletons. Sequencing input: naive CD8+ T cells sorted from blood. The receptor set was obtained from a woman aged 30 to 39 in good health. Both conserved end residues are part of each CDR3. D genes are given only for firm matches. A clone size is listed for some rows: how often the clone was seen (once, few, many), or a class if it is expanded.

-	TRBJ2-2	TRBV19	-	CASSWRELTRNTGELFF	TGTGCCAGTAGTTGGAGGGAACTAACAAGGAACACCGGGGAGCTGTTTTTT
few	TRBJ2-1	TRBV7-9	-	CASSKLANEQFF	TGTGCCAGCAGCAAACTCGCCAATGAGCAGTTCTTC
-	TRBJ1-2	TRBV5-4	-	CASSLDGPGSYGYTF	TGTGCCAGCAGCTTGGATGGCCCAGGGAGTTATGGCTACACCTTC
-	TRBJ2-1	TRBV19	-	CASSIKYPTGREQFF	TGTGCCAGTAGTATAAAGTATCCAACAGGCCGGGAGCAGTTCTTC
-	TRBJ2-7	TRBV30	-	CAWSVSYEQYF	TGTGCCTGGAGTGTATCCTACGAGCAGTACTTC
-	TRBJ2-7	TRBV10-3	TRBD1	CAISEIFGTANDEQYF	TGTGCCATCAGTGAGATTTTTGGGACAGCGAATGACGAGCAGTACTTC
few	TRBJ1-3	TRBV4-1	-	CASSHKGGSGNTIYF	TGCGCCAGCAGCCACAAAGGGGGTTCTGGAAACACCATATATTTT
-	TRBJ1-5	TRBV7-2	-	CASSPQGNQPQHF	TGTGCCAGCAGCCCACAGGGAAATCAGCCCCAGCATTTT
-	TRBJ2-7	TRBV27	TRBD1	CASRKGQGVREQYF	TGTGCCAGCAGAAAGGGACAGGGGGTGAGAGAGCAGTACTTC
-	TRBJ2-7	TRBV5-4	-	CASSLEPEASLVQYF	TGTGCCAGCAGCTTGGAGCCGGAGGCCTCCCTCGTGCAGTACTTC
-	TRBJ2-4	TRBV6-5	TRBD1	CASSASPGTENIQYF	TGTGCCAGCAGCGCTTCACCCGGGACAGAAAACATTCAGTACTTC
-	TRBJ2-7	TRBV5-6	-	CASSLGMAYEQYF	TGTGCCAGCAGCTTAGGGATGGCCTACGAGCAGTACTTC
-	TRBJ1-4	TRBV7-9	TRBD1	CASSLAQGARNEKLFF	TGTGCCAGCAGCTTAGCGCAGGGGGCTAGAAATGAAAAACTGTTTTTT
-	TRBJ2-7	TRBV19	TRBD2	CASREAGGYEQYF	TGTGCCAGTCGAGAAGCGGGAGGGTACGAGCAGTACTTC
-	TRBJ2-1	TRBV29-1	-	CSVDGWNGEQFF	TGCAGCGTTGATGGATGGAATGGTGAGCAGTTCTTC
-	TRBJ1-3	TRBV18	-	CASSPPPRDLGSGNTIYF	TGTGCCAGCTCACCACCGCCTCGGGACCTCGGTTCTGGAAACACCATATATTTT
few	TRBJ2-7	TRBV4-1	-	CASSQAGRSYEQYF	TGCGCCAGCAGCCAAGCCGGCAGATCCTACGAGCAGTACTTC
-	TRBJ2-1	TRBV7-9	-	CASSFTSNNEQFF	TGTGCCAGCAGCTTTACCAGCAACAATGAGCAGTTCTTC
-	TRBJ2-3	TRBV7-9	TRBD2	CASSAPGLAGGTTDTQYF	TGTGCCAGCAGCGCCCCGGGACTAGCGGGAGGAACCACAGATACGCAGTATTTT
-	TRBJ1-6	TRBV30	TRBD1	CAWSTGTGVSPLHF	TGTGCCTGGAGTACCGGGACAGGGGTTTCACCCCTCCACTTT
-	TRBJ2-3	TRBV27	-	CASSLWPGSGRNTDTQYF	TGTGCCAGCAGTTTATGGCCCGGATCAGGGAGAAACACAGATACGCAGTATTTT
-	TRBJ2-7	TRBV25-1	TRBD1	CASSEDRVSEQYF	TGTGCCAGCAGTGAGGACAGGGTCTCAGAGCAGTACTTC
-	TRBJ1-2	TRBV5-1	-	CASSLVTDYGYTF	TGCGCCAGCAGCTTGGTGACGGACTATGGCTACACCTTC
-	TRBJ2-3	TRBV19	-	CASSNYTDTQYF	TGTGCCAGTAGTAACTACACTGATACGCAGTATTTT
-	TRBJ2-1	TRBV7-2	TRBD2	CASSSRGWEGRGNEQFF	TGTGCCAGCAGCTCCCGAGGGTGGGAGGGCCGAGGCAATGAGCAGTTCTTC
-	TRBJ1-1	TRBV9	-	CASSVGQGTEAFF	TGTGCCAGCAGCGTAGGTCAGGGCACTGAAGCTTTCTTT
-	TRBJ1-1	TRBV19	TRBD1	CVSSMQQGHTEAFF	TGTGTCAGTAGTATGCAACAGGGGCACACTGAAGCTTTCTTT
-	TRBJ2-7	TRBV6-1	-	CASIGLGYEQYF	TGTGCCAGCATTGGGCTCGGCTACGAGCAGTACTTC
-	TRBJ2-5	TRBV6-6	-	CASSSPGHLGETQYF	TGTGCCAGCAGTTCCCCGGGCCATTTGGGGGAGACCCAGTACTTC
-	TRBJ2-3	TRBV28	TRBD2	CASSFARAGVRTDTQYF	TGTGCCAGCAGTTTCGCCAGAGCGGGGGTGCGCACAGATACGCAGTATTTT
-	TRBJ2-1	TRBV19	TRBD1	CASSAGTGGFEQFF	TGTGCCAGTAGCGCCGGGACAGGGGGCTTTGAGCAGTTCTTC
-	TRBJ2-7	TRBV11-2	TRBD1	CASSPGTGGYEQYF	TGTGCCAGCAGCCCTGGGACAGGGGGCTACGAGCAGTACTTC
-	TRBJ1-6	TRBV11-2	-	CASSLGLGASPLHF	TGTGCCAGCAGCTTAGGGCTCGGAGCGTCGCCCCTCCACTTT
once	TRBJ2-7	TRBV27	-	CASSPGTFGEQYF	TGTGCCAGCAGTCCAGGGACCTTCGGAGAGCAGTACTTC
once	TRBJ1-1	TRBV6-5	-	CASTWGTEAFF	TGTGCCAGCACCTGGGGGACTGAAGCTTTCTTT
-	TRBJ2-7	TRBV5-1	TRBD1	CASSLDRDPYEQYF	TGCGCCAGCAGCTTAGACAGGGACCCCTACGAGCAGTACTTC
-	TRBJ1-1	TRBV5-4	-	CASRRGPDGSEAFF	TGTGCCAGCAGGCGAGGGCCAGACGGGTCAGAAGCTTTCTTT
-	TRBJ1-1	TRBV2	-	CASSEAGSNTEAFF	TGTGCCAGCAGTGAAGCAGGGTCGAACACTGAAGCTTTCTTT
-	TRBJ2-5	TRBV27	TRBD2	CASRIAGLGETQYF	TGTGCCAGCAGGATAGCGGGACTCGGAGAGACCCAGTACTTC
-	TRBJ1-2	TRBV19	-	CASQESFNYGYTF	TGTGCCAGCCAAGAGTCTTTTAACTATGGCTACACCTTC
-	TRBJ1-1	TRBV11-1	-	CASSFQGAMNTEAFF	TGTGCCAGCAGCTTCCAAGGGGCAATGAACACTGAAGCTTTCTTT
-	TRBJ2-5	TRBV9	-	CASSAPQQGRQETQYF	TGTGCCAGCAGCGCCCCCCAACAGGGCCGACAAGAGACCCAGTACTTC
-	TRBJ2-7	TRBV27	TRBD2	CASSPGLPAYEQYF	TGTGCCAGCAGTCCGGGACTACCCGCCTACGAGCAGTACTTC
-	TRBJ2-7	TRBV5-1	-	CASRGNISYEQYF	TGCGCCAGCAGAGGAAATATCTCCTACGAGCAGTACTTC
-	TRBJ2-1	TRBV4-1	-	CASSQASVDEQFF	TGCGCCAGCAGCCAAGCGTCCGTGGATGAGCAGTTCTTC
-	TRBJ2-6	TRBV13	-	CASSFGTGPPSGANVLTF	TGTGCCAGCAGCTTCGGTACAGGCCCCCCCTCTGGGGCCAACGTCCTGACTTTC
-	TRBJ2-7	TRBV2	TRBD1	CASRPGTGSYEQYF	TGTGCCAGCAGGCCCGGGACAGGGTCCTACGAGCAGTACTTC
-	TRBJ2-7	TRBV28	TRBD2	CASRIPTSGNYEQYF	TGTGCCAGCAGGATCCCAACTAGCGGGAACTACGAGCAGTACTTC
-	TRBJ2-7	TRBV9	-	CASSVEGSSYEQYF	TGTGCCAGCAGCGTAGAGGGCAGTTCCTACGAGCAGTACTTC
-	TRBJ2-7	TRBV2	-	CASSELDLEQYF	TGTGCCAGCAGTGAACTAGATCTCGAGCAGTACTTC
-	TRBJ2-7	TRBV27	-	CASSLAGSEQYF	TGTGCCAGCAGTTTAGCGGGATCCGAGCAGTACTTC
once	TRBJ2-7	TRBV9	TRBD2	CASSAGLAVSYEQYF	TGTGCCAGCAGCGCCGGACTAGCGGTAAGCTACGAGCAGTACTTC